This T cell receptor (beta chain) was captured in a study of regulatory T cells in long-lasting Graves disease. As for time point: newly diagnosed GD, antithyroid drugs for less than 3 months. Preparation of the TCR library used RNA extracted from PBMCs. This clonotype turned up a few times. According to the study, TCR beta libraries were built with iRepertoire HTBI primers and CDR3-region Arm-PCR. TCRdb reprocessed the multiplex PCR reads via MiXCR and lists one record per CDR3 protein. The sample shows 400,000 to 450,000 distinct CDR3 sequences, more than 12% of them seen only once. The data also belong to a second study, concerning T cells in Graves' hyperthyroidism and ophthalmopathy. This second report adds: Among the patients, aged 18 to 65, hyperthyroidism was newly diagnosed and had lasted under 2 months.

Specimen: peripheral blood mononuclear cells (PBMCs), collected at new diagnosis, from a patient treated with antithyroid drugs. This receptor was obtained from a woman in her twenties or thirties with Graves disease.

The CDR3 loop reads CASSSLTSGASYNEQFF. CDR3 nucleotides: TGTGCCAGCAGCTCCCTGACTAGCGGGGCCTCCTACAATGAGCAGTTCTTC. The rearrangement joins TRBV5-5 to TRBJ2-1, with 11 bases aligning to TRBD2. V lost 3 bases to trimming and J lost 0 bases; unmatched junction nucleotides: 5. The CDR3 consists of 17 residues. Germline V gene data show CDR1 as SGHKS and CDR2 as YYEKEE (reference sequence).